This T cell receptor (beta chain) emerged from a study of blood T cell repertoires in COVID-19. Background on the study: From T cells, B-cell-depleted T cells, or PBMCs came the material, which was cDNA or gDNA.

The length of the CDR3 is 14 residues. V shed 6 bases and J shed 2 bases, with 13 bases lying between them. Germline assignment: CDR1 MGHRA and CDR2 YSYEKL. The method was immunoSEQ multiplex PCR; TCRdb's version includes in-frame clones alone and lacks a portion of them. The sample holds fewer than 700,000 clones, around nine tenths seen once. The source material was peripheral blood. This clonotype originated in a woman between 50 and 59 years old with COVID-19, enrolled during active disease. V is TRBV4-1 and J is TRBJ1-2; tentative D call: TRBD1 (6 bases). The CDR3 DNA follows: TGCGCCAGCAGTCCTATCGACAGGAACTATGGCTACACCTTC. This translates into CASSPIDRNYGYTF.